The 20 T cell receptor beta chains presented below share a single source sample, sequenced in a study of blood T cell repertoires in COVID-19. Using immunoSEQ multiplex PCR, the repertoire was profiled, and TCRdb retains in-frame clones only, with some absent. The sample lists about 300,000 clones; approximately 88% were seen once. Sequenced material: peripheral blood. The receptors originated from a woman aged 25 to 45 who had recovered from COVID-19.

V gene TRBV5-1 combines with J gene TRBJ2-1, with D maybe TRBD1 (5 bases). The CDR3 runs 15 residues. V lost 4 bases, J lost 2 bases, and 13 bases lay in between. CDR1 SGHRS and CDR2 YFSETQ come from the germline V gene. The CDR3 is CASSLSGITYNEQFF. In DNA form, the CDR3 reads TGCGCCAGCAGCCTGTCAGGGATTACCTACAATGAGCAGTTCTTC.

The chain carries TRBV29-1 and TRBJ2-7; D is uncertain. The CDR3 covers 15 residues. Germline V gene lookup returns CDR1 SQVTM and CDR2 ANQGSEA. V was cut by 1 base and J by 0 bases, with 13 bases left in between. The CDR3 region is CSVEGSVGPSYEQYF. In DNA form, the CDR3 reads TGCAGCGTTGAAGGATCCGTTGGCCCCTCCTACGAGCAGTACTTC.

This chain joins TRBV6-1 and TRBJ2-6, with TRBD2 as a possible D gene (6 bases). Germline V gene data show CDR1 as MNHNS and CDR2 as SASEGT. Trimming left V 1 base short and J 0 bases short, with 10 bases between. There are 17 residues in the CDR3. CDR3 sequence (DNA): TGTGCCAGCAGTGAAGTACGGGGGTACTCTGGGGCCAACGTCCTGACTTTC. Residues: CASSEVRGYSGANVLTF.

The gene calls are TRBV10-2 and TRBJ1-4; tentatively, D is TRBD1 (6 bases). This CDR3 has 12 amino acids. Trimming pared 3 bases from V and 12 bases from J, leaving 11 bases between. CDR1 and CDR2 from the germline V gene are WSHSY and SAAADI. CDR3 in amino acids: CASSDPEGELFF. In DNA, the CDR3 is TGCGCCAGCAGTGACCCAGAGGGGGAACTGTTTTTT.

This chain connects TRBV5-4 to TRBJ2-5, with 7 bases identical to TRBD1. The germline V gene encodes CDR1 SGHNT and CDR2 YYREEE (reference sequence). The CDR3 covers 16 residues. After removal of 5 bases from V and 2 bases from J, the junction contained 12 bases not matched to a gene. The CDR3 sequence: CASSRDSTPPQETQYF. CDR3 nucleotide sequence: TGTGCCAGCAGTCGGGACAGCACCCCCCCACAAGAGACCCAGTACTTC.

The rearrangement uses TRBV24-1 and TRBJ1-1; D unresolved. The CDR3 spans 14 residues. V lost 2 bases to trimming and J lost 1 base, with 7 bases between them. CDR1 is KGHDR, CDR2 SFDVKD, per germline. CDR3 nucleotide sequence: TGTGCCACCAGTGATTCGACGGGGAACACTGAAGCTTTCTTT. It translates to CATSDSTGNTEAFF.

V is TRBV5-1 and J is TRBJ1-1; D may be TRBD1 (5 bases). V gave up 2 bases and J gave up 4 bases, with 12 bases separating them. The CDR3 extends over 14 amino acids. The germline gives CDR1 SGHRS, CDR2 YFSETQ. CDR3 residues: CASSFQGGGTEAFF. CDR3 bases: TGCGCCAGCAGCTTTCAGGGCGGCGGCACTGAAGCTTTCTTT.

V is TRBV7-9 and J is TRBJ2-2; TRBD1 matches at 7 bases. Per the germline V gene, CDR1 is SEHNR and CDR2 is FQNEAQ (reference sequence). V lost 3 bases to trimming and J lost 3 bases; unmatched junction nucleotides: 7. The CDR3 runs 16 residues. As DNA, the CDR3 is TGTGCCAGCAGCTTCCTACAGGGGAGCGACACCGGGGAGCTGTTTTTT. Amino acids: CASSFLQGSDTGELFF.

The chain has TRBV2 and TRBJ2-5; D gene uncertain. This CDR3 has 12 amino acids. V was shortened by 5 bases and J by 0 bases, with 4 bases between the two germline ends. The V gene's germline CDR1 is SNHLY and CDR2 FYNNEI. CDR3 in amino acids: CASSYNQETQYF. DNA for the CDR3: TGTGCCAGCAGTTACAACCAAGAGACCCAGTACTTC.

The chain links TRBV6-6 to TRBJ1-3; D may be TRBD1 (6 bases). The V end was cut by 0 bases, the J end by 0 bases, with 9 bases between. CDR1 is MNHNY and CDR2 is SVGAGI in the germline V gene (reference sequence). The CDR3 is made up of 16 amino acids. The CDR3 DNA reads TGTGCCAGCAGTTACTCCCGGACAGCCTCTGGAAACACCATATATTTT. Its translation is CASSYSRTASGNTIYF.

The chain combines TRBV4-1 with TRBJ2-3, with a possible D match to TRBD1 (6 bases). V was pared by 2 bases and J by 3 bases, with 15 bases between. The CDR3 is 16 residues long. CDR1 and CDR2 from the germline V gene are MGHRA and YSYEKL. CDR3 residues: CASSQTSGVRTDTQYF. DNA for the CDR3: TGCGCCAGCAGCCAAACCTCAGGGGTTCGTACAGATACGCAGTATTTT.

The chain recombines TRBV4-3 with TRBJ2-7; 14 bases agree with TRBD2. CDR1 and CDR2 from the germline V gene are LGHNA and YSLEER. The CDR3 spans 17 residues. The V and J ends lost 3 bases and 1 base, in that order; junction bases with no gene match: 5. CDR3 residues: CASSQGLAGVQSYEQYF. Written as DNA, the CDR3 is TGCGCCAGCAGCCAGGGACTAGCGGGGGTCCAGTCCTACGAGCAGTACTTC.

The chain recombines TRBV9 with TRBJ1-2, with TRBD1 as a possible D gene (5 bases). Trimming cost V 0 bases and J 0 bases, with 9 bases left between them. Per the germline V gene, CDR1 is SGDLS and CDR2 is YYNGEE. This CDR3 has 15 residues. The CDR3 DNA reads TGTGCCAGCAGCGTAGGACAGACAGCTAACTATGGCTACACCTTC. This codes for CASSVGQTANYGYTF.

CDR3 region: CASSQDRGTLNQPQHF. The CDR3 nucleotides read TGTGCCAGCAGCCAAGATCGGGGGACCCTCAATCAGCCCCAGCATTTT. The gene calls are TRBV3-1 (or the pseudogene TRBV3-2) and TRBJ1-5, with a weak D call TRBD1 (5 bases). CDR3 length: 16 amino acids. Per the germline V gene, CDR1 is LGHDT and CDR2 is YNNKEL (reference sequence). V was trimmed by 0 bases and J by 3 bases, leaving 12 bases between them.

This clone was recorded only once. The V and J genes are TRBV5-6 and TRBJ2-5; D is perhaps TRBD1 (6 bases). From germline, CDR1 is SGHDT and CDR2 YYEEEE. This CDR3 contains 16 residues. The V and J ends lost 0 bases and 3 bases respectively, with 15 bases between them. CDR3 bases: TGTGCCAGCAGCTTGGTGGGGACATATAAAGAAGAGACCCAGTACTTC. Its protein product is CASSLVGTYKEETQYF.

This chain joins TRBV5-1 and TRBJ1-4; D gene unclear. V was pared by 0 bases and J by 14 bases, with 11 bases between. Germline V gene sequence: CDR1 SGHRS, CDR2 YFSETQ. This CDR3 comprises 12 residues. CDR3 sequence: CASSLDLGSLFF. CDR3 bases: TGCGCCAGCAGCTTGGACCTAGGAAGTCTGTTTTTT.

The CDR3 DNA reads TGTGCCAGCAGACCAGCAGGGGGTCGCTATGGCTACACCTTC. It codes for CASRPAGGRYGYTF. This rearrangement joins TRBV28 to TRBJ1-2; 7 bases fit TRBD1. The CDR3 has 14 amino acids. Germline-derived CDR1 and CDR2 are MDHEN and SYDVKM. The junction had 8 bases not matched to a gene; V was cut back by 6 bases and J by 4 bases.

This clone has a single count. The chain is built from TRBV28 and TRBJ1-5; the D gene is possibly TRBD1 (5 bases). Germline V lookup: CDR1 MDHEN, CDR2 SYDVKM. V lost 3 bases and J lost 6, with 12 bases in between. This CDR3 comprises 14 residues. In DNA, the CDR3 is TGTGCCAGCAGTTTTTCAGGGTATGGTCAGCCCCAGCATTTT. Translation gives CASSFSGYGQPQHF.

This chain connects TRBV6-5 to TRBJ1-2; D ambiguous. V lost 4 bases to trimming and J lost 8 bases, with 11 bases between them. Germline CDR1 and CDR2: MNHEY and SVGAGI. The CDR3 has 12 amino acids. The DNA of the CDR3 is TGTGCCAGCAGTTCCCCTACCTGGGGCTACACCTTC. Encoded protein: CASSSPTWGYTF.

The genes are TRBV28 and TRBJ1-6; possible D gene TRBD1, 5 bases. CDR3 length equals 15 residues. V lost 11 bases to trimming and J lost 11 bases, with 25 bases between them. Germline V CDR1 and CDR2: MDHEN, SYDVKM. The CDR3 nucleotides read TGTGCCGCTACCCCCGGGACCGAGGGACTAACACCCCTCCACTTT. Translating it yields CAATPGTEGLTPLHF.